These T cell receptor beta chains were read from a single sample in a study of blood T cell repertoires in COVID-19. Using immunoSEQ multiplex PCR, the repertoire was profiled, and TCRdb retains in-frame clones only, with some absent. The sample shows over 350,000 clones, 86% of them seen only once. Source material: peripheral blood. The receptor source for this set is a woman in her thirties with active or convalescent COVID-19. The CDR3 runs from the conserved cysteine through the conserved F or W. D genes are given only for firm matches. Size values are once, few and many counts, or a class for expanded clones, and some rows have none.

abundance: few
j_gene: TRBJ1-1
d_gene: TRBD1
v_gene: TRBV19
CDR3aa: CASRKALGGEGTEAFF
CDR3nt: TGTGCCAGTAGGAAGGCTCTAGGGGGCGAGGGCACTGAAGCTTTCTTT

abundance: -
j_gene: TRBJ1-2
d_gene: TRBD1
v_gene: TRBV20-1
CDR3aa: CSASLGQGANHYGYTF
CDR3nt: TGCAGTGCTAGTTTGGGACAGGGGGCAAATCACTATGGCTACACCTTC

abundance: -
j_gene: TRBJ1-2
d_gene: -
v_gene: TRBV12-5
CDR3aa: CASGLGQFDGYTF
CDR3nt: TGTGCTAGTGGTTTGGGACAGTTTGACGGCTACACCTTC

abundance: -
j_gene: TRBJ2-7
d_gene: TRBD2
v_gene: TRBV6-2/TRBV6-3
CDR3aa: CASSRPGLAGGSYEQYF
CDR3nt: TGTGCCAGCAGCCGACCGGGACTAGCGGGAGGGTCCTACGAGCAGTACTTC

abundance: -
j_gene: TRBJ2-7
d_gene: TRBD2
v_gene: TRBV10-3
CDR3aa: CAISESGSGRAISYEQYF
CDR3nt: TGTGCCATCAGTGAGTCAGGTAGCGGGAGGGCCATCTCCTACGAGCAGTACTTC

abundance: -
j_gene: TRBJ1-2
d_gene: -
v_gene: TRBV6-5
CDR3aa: CASNKRGGVFTF
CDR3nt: TGTGCCAGCAACAAGCGGGGAGGGGTTTTCACCTTC

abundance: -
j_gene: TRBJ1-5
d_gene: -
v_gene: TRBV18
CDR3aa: CASSPSMTGSKWPQHF
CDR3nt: TGTGCCAGCTCACCATCAATGACAGGCAGCAAATGGCCCCAGCATTTT

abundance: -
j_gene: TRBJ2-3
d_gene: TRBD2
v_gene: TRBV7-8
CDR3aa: CASSLYIGGRGTDTQYF
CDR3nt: TGTGCCAGCAGCTTATATATTGGCGGGAGGGGCACAGATACGCAGTATTTT

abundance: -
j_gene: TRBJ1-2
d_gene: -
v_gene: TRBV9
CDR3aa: CASSNLDRPNQNDYGYTF
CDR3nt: TGTGCCAGCAGCAACCTTGACAGGCCAAACCAAAATGACTATGGCTACACCTTC

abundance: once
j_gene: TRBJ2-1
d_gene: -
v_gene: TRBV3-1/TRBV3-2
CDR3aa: CASSQGPNEQFF
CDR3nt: TGTGCCAGCAGCCAGGGGCCAAATGAGCAGTTCTTC

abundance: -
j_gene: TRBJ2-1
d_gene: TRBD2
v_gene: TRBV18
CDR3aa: CASSPRDGGAGEGNEQFF
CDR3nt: TGTGCCAGCTCACCTCGGGACGGAGGTGCGGGAGAAGGCAATGAGCAGTTCTTC

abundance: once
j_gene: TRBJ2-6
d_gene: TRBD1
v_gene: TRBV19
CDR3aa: CASSIGQGLNVLTF
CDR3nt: TGTGCCAGTAGTATAGGACAGGGGCTCAACGTCCTGACTTTC

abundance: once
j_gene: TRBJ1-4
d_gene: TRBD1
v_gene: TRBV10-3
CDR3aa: CAISEGGGKEKLFF
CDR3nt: TGTGCCATCAGTGAGGGAGGGGGCAAGGAAAAACTGTTTTTT

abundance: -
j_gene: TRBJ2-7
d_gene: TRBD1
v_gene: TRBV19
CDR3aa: CASSLTRGQGDEQYF
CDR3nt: TGTGCTAGTAGCCTCACCCGGGGACAGGGTGACGAGCAGTACTTC

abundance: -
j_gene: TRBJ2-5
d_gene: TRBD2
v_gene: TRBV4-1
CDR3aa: CASSQDSGRTQYF
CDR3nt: TGCGCCAGCAGCCAGGATAGCGGGAGGACCCAGTACTTC

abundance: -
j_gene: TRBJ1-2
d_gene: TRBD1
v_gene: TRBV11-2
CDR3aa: CASSLDRQGAGYGYTF
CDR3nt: TGTGCCAGCAGCTTAGACAGACAGGGGGCGGGGTATGGCTACACCTTC

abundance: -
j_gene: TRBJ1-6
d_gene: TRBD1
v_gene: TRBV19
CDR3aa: CASSMEGARSSPLHF
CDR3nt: TGTGCCAGTAGTATGGAGGGGGCACGTAGTTCACCCCTCCACTTT

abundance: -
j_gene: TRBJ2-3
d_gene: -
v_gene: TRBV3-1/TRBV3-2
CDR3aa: CASTPFWGGTTDTQYF
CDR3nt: TGTGCCAGCACCCCGTTCTGGGGCGGGACGACAGATACGCAGTATTTT

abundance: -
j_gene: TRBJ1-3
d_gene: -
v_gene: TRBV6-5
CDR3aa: CASAVSTGNTIYF
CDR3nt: TGTGCCAGCGCCGTTTCTACTGGAAACACCATATATTTT

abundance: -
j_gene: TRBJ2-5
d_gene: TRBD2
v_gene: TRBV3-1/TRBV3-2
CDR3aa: CASSQAGGWETQYF
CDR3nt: TGTGCCAGCAGCCAAGCGGGGGGGTGGGAGACCCAGTACTTC

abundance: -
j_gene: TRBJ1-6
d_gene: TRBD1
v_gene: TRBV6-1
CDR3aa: CASSDGTGGLKSPLHF
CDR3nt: TGTGCCAGCAGTGATGGGACAGGGGGGTTAAAATCACCCCTCCACTTT

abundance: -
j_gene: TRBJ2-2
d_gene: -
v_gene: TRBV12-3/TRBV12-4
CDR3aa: CASSFTDTGELFF
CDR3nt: TGTGCCAGCAGTTTTACTGACACCGGGGAGCTGTTTTTT

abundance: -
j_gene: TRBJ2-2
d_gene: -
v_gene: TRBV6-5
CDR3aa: CASMFPGKPGELFF
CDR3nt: TGTGCCAGCATGTTCCCCGGGAAGCCCGGGGAGCTGTTTTTT

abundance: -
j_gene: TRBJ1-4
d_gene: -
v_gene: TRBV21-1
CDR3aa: CASSKEGDIGNEKLFF
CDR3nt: TGTGCCAGCAGCAAAGAGGGGGACATTGGAAATGAAAAACTGTTTTTT

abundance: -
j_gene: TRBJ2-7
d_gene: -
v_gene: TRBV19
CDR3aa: CASSIGSTGEQYF
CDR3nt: TGTGCCAGTAGTATCGGGTCAACGGGCGAGCAGTACTTC

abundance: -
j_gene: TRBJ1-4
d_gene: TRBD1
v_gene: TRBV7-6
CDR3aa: CASSRDRGNEKLFF
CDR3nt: TGTGCCAGCAGCCGTGACAGGGGCAATGAAAAACTGTTTTTT

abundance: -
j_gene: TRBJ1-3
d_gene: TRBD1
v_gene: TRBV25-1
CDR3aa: CASSGNGQGAGNTIYF
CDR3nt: TGTGCCAGCAGTGGAAACGGACAGGGGGCTGGAAACACCATATATTTT

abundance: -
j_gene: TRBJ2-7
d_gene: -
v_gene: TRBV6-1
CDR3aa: CASSEKIALSSYEQYF
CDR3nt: TGTGCCAGCAGTGAAAAGATAGCTTTAAGCTCCTACGAGCAGTACTTC

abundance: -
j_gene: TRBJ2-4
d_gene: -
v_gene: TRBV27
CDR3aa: CASSSPTISKNIQYF
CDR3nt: TGTGCCAGCAGTTCCCCGACTATTTCCAAAAACATTCAGTACTTC

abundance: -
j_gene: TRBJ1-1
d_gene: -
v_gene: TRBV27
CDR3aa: CASRNTGNMNTEAFF
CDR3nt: TGTGCCAGCAGGAATACAGGTAACATGAACACTGAAGCTTTCTTT

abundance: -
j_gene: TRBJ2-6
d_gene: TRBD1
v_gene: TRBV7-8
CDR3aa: CASSDRATGANVLTF
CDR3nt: TGTGCCAGCAGCGACAGGGCGACTGGGGCCAACGTCCTGACTTTC

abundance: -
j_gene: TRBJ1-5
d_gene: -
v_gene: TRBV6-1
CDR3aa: CASSEGVSGGDNQPQHF
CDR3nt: TGTGCCAGCAGTGAAGGTGTTTCGGGGGGAGACAATCAGCCCCAGCATTTT

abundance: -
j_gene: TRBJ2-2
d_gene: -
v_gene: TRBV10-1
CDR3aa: CASSEALTRGELFF
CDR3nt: TGCGCCAGCAGTGAGGCACTGACACGCGGGGAGCTGTTTTTT

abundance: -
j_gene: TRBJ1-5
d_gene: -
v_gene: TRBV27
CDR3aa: CASSLYGQVIQPQHF
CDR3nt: TGTGCCAGCAGTTTATACGGACAAGTCATCCAGCCCCAGCATTTT

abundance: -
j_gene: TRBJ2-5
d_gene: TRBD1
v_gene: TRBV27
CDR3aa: CASSSTGGSLLLETQYF
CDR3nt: TGTGCCAGCAGTTCCACAGGGGGTAGTTTGTTATTAGAGACCCAGTACTTC

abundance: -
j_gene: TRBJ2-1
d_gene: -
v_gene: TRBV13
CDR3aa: CASSSYPLEANEQFF
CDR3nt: TGTGCCAGCAGCTCCTACCCCCTCGAAGCTAATGAGCAGTTCTTC

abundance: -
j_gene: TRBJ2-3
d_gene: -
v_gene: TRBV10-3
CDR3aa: CAISRGDTQYF
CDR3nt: TGTGCCATCAGTAGAGGGGATACGCAGTATTTT

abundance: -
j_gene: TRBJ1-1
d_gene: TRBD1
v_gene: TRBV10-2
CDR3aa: CASSEAQGRAFF
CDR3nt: TGCGCCAGCAGTGAGGCACAGGGGCGAGCTTTCTTT

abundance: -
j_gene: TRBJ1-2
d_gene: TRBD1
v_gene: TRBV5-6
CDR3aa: CASSRDREPYGYTF
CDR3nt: TGTGCCAGCAGCCGGGACAGGGAACCCTATGGCTACACCTTC

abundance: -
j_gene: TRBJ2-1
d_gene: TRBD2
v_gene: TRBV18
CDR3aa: CASSRRPQAGNNEQFF
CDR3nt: TGTGCCAGCTCACGGAGGCCCCAAGCGGGGAACAATGAGCAGTTCTTC

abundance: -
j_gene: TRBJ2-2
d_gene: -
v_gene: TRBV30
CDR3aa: CAWSSERQFPNTGELFF
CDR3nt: TGTGCCTGGAGCTCAGAGAGACAGTTCCCGAACACCGGGGAGCTGTTTTTT

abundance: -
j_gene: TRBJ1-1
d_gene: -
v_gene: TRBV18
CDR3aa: CASSLNLADAEAFF
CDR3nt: TGTGCCAGCTCACTAAACTTAGCTGACGCTGAAGCTTTCTTT

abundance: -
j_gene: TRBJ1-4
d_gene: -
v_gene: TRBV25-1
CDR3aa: CASSESGYFEKLFF
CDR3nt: TGTGCCAGCAGTGAATCAGGGTATTTTGAAAAACTGTTTTTT

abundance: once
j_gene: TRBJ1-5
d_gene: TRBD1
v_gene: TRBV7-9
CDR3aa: CASSSGQGTWEPQHF
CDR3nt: TGTGCCAGCAGCTCCGGACAGGGGACCTGGGAGCCCCAGCATTTT

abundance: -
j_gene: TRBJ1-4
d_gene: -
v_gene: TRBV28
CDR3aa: CASSRSSLATNEKLFF
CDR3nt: TGTGCCAGCAGTCGCTCCTCACTAGCAACTAATGAAAAACTGTTTTTT

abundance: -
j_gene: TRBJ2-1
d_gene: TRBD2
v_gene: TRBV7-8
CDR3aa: CASSLQPVGLAGGQFF
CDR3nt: TGTGCCAGCAGCTTACAGCCCGTGGGACTAGCGGGGGGCCAATTCTTC

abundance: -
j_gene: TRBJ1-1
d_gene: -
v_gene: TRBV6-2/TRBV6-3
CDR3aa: CASSYNYIHSGLLNTEAFF
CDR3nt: TGTGCCAGCAGTTACAATTACATCCATAGCGGCTTGTTGAACACTGAAGCTTTCTTT

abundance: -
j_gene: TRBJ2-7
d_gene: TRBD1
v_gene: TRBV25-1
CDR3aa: CASSAQDRGLSEQYF
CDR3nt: TGTGCCAGCAGTGCTCAGGACAGGGGGCTCAGCGAGCAGTACTTC

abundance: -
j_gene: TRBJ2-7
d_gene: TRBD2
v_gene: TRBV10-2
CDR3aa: CASRPQRESYEQYF
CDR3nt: TGCGCCAGCAGGCCCCAGCGGGAGTCTTACGAGCAGTACTTC

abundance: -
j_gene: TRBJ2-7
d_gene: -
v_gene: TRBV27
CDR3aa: CASSLSGGYEQYF
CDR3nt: TGTGCCAGCAGTTTGTCAGGGGGGTACGAGCAGTACTTC

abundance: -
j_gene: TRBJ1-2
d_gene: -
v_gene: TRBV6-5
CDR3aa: CASTGINYGYTF
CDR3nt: TGTGCCAGCACGGGGATTAACTATGGCTACACCTTC

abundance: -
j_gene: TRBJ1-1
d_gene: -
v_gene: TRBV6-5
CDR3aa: CASSYPQGGKGEAFF
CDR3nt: TGTGCCAGCAGTTATCCGCAGGGTGGGAAGGGTGAAGCTTTCTTT

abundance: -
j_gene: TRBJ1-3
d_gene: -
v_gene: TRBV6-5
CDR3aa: CATSGDTIYF
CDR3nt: TGTGCCACCAGCGGGGACACCATATATTTT

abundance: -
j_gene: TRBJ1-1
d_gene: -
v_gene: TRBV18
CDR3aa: CASSYDRYTEAFF
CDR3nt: TGTGCCAGCTCATACGACAGATACACTGAAGCTTTCTTT

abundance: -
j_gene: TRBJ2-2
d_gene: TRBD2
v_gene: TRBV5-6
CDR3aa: CASSLASGNTGELFF
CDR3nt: TGTGCCAGCAGCTTGGCTAGCGGTAACACCGGGGAGCTGTTTTTT